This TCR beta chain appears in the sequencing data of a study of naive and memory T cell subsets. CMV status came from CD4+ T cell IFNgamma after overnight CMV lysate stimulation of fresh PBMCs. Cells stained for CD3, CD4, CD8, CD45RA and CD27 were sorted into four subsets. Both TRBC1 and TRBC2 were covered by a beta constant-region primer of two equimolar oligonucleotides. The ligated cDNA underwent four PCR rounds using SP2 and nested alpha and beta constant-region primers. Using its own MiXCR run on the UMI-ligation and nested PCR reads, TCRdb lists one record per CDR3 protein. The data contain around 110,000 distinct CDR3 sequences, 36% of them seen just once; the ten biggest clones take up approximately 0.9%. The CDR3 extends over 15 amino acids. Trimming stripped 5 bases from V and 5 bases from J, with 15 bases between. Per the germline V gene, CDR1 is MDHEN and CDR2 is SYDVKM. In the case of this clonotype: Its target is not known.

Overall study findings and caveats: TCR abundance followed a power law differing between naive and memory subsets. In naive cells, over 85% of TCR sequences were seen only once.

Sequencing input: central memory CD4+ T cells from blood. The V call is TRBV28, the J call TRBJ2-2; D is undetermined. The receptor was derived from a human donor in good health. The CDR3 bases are TGTGCCAGCAGTCTCACCGGCCGATTTACCGGGGAGCTGTTTTTT. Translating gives CASSLTGRFTGELFF.